This T cell receptor beta chain was obtained from a study of blood T cell repertoires in COVID-19. At the level of the study: Donors in the United States, Italy and Spain gave samples during acute or convalescent COVID-19.

Per the original methods: Quantification of nucleated cells was approximated via reference gene primer amplification. Sequencing was performed with immunoSEQ multiplex PCR; in TCRdb, only in-frame clones are kept and a portion is missing. The V and J calls and clone size were taken over from that table, and D and trimming were inferred from the DNA. The sample holds tens of thousands of clones, approximately 90% seen once. The length of the CDR3 is 13 residues. Germline CDR1 is MNHNY and CDR2 is SVGAGI (reference sequence). With 7 bases clipped from V and 7 bases from J, the junction kept 6 bases outside the gene matches.

The origin of this receptor is a woman older than 75 with acute or convalescent COVID-19. V gene TRBV6-6 combines with J gene TRBJ1-4, with 7 bases aligning to TRBD1. Specimen: peripheral blood. Here the CDR3 reads CASNEGASEKLFF. CDR3 coding DNA: TGTGCCAGCAACGAGGGGGCGTCTGAAAAACTGTTTTTT.